This is a list of T cell receptor beta chains from one sample in a study of T cell changes during pregnancy in multiple sclerosis. The repertoire was sequenced with immunoSEQ multiplex PCR; TCRdb's copy has only in-frame clones and lacks some. The table records over 25,000 clones, about nine tenths of them present only once. Sequencing used CD8+ T cells from peripheral blood mononuclear cells, obtained after pregnancy. Source of these receptors: a female donor with multiple sclerosis, enrolled in a pregnancy study. The CDR3 runs from the conserved cysteine through the conserved F or W. The order of the fields is J gene, D gene, V gene, clone size, CDR3 DNA, CDR3 protein. The D gene is left open where the match is weak. Not all rows give a size; the values are once, few, many and, for expanded clones, a class.

TRBJ1-6 | - | TRBV27 | - | TGTGCCAGCAGTTTGGGAGGAGGGTCACCCCTCCACTTT | CASSLGGGSPLHF
TRBJ1-4 | - | TRBV7-2 | - | TGTGCCAGCAGCTTGAACCGTATGAGTGAAAAACTGTTTTTT | CASSLNRMSEKLFF
TRBJ1-5 | - | TRBV18 | - | TGTGCCAGCTCACCAATGGCAGAAAATCAGCCCCAGCATTTT | CASSPMAENQPQHF
TRBJ1-1 | TRBD1 | TRBV7-3 | - | TGTGCCAGCAGCTTTACCGGGACAGGGGAAGCTTTCTTT | CASSFTGTGEAFF
TRBJ2-3 | - | TRBV21-1 | - | TGTGCCAGCAGCAAATCGACTAGCGGGAGAACAGATACGCAGTATTTT | CASSKSTSGRTDTQYF
TRBJ1-1 | TRBD1 | TRBV6-1 | - | TGTGCCAGCAGTGATCAAGGGGGCGGCACTGAAGCTTTCTTT | CASSDQGGGTEAFF
TRBJ1-2 | - | TRBV7-2 | - | TGTGCCAGCAGCTTAGGGGGGGGTCGGAACGCTTATGGCTACACCTTC | CASSLGGGRNAYGYTF
TRBJ1-2 | TRBD1 | TRBV27 | - | TGTGCCAGCAAACGCTCAGGGGGTTATAACTATGGCTACACCTTC | CASKRSGGYNYGYTF
TRBJ1-1 | TRBD1 | TRBV30 | - | TGTGCCTGGAGTACAGGGGTGTGGGGAAAGAACACTGAAGCTTTCTTT | CAWSTGVWGKNTEAFF
TRBJ2-3 | - | TRBV28 | - | TGTGCCAGCAGTTTGGTCCCCGAACTCTACGGCGGTACGCAGTATTTT | CASSLVPELYGGTQYF
TRBJ2-7 | TRBD1 | TRBV4-2 | - | TGTGCCAGCAGCCAAGAGGGCCGGGACAGGAGCTCCTACGAGCAGTACTTC | CASSQEGRDRSSYEQYF
TRBJ1-1 | - | TRBV13 | - | TGTGCCAGCAGCTTAGAGGGGATGAACACTGAAGCTTTCTTT | CASSLEGMNTEAFF
TRBJ2-3 | - | TRBV27 | - | TGTGCCAGCACCCGCGCGGCTAGTAGTTGGGATACGCAGTATTTT | CASTRAASSWDTQYF
TRBJ1-5 | TRBD1 | TRBV27 | - | TGTGCCAGCAGTGCTACAGGGGGCCATAGTCAGCCCCAGCATTTT | CASSATGGHSQPQHF
TRBJ1-1 | - | TRBV27 | - | TGTGCCAGCAGTTCGCTTTGGGCAGACAATGAGAACACTGAAGCTTTCTTT | CASSSLWADNENTEAFF
TRBJ2-7 | TRBD1 | TRBV30 | - | TGTGCCTGCGGACAGGGGAGGTACGAGCAGTACTTC | CACGQGRYEQYF
TRBJ2-7 | - | TRBV5-1 | - | TGCGCCAGCAGCTTGGCCGAGGGGGGGGAGCAGTACTTC | CASSLAEGGEQYF
TRBJ2-1 | - | TRBV29-1 | - | TGCAGCGTCGAAGACTTCCTCTACAATGAGCAGTTCTTC | CSVEDFLYNEQFF
TRBJ1-1 | - | TRBV5-5 | - | TGTGCCAGCAGCTTGTCGCAGGGTAGCACTGAAGCTTTCTTT | CASSLSQGSTEAFF
TRBJ1-1 | - | TRBV9 | - | TGTGCCAGCAGCTCAGGGAGGGGGGGGCCTGGCGCTTTCTTT | CASSSGRGGPGAFF
TRBJ2-1 | - | TRBV7-8 | - | TGTGCCAGCAGCTCACAACCACAGGGCCCCTACAATGAGCAGTTCTTC | CASSSQPQGPYNEQFF
TRBJ2-1 | TRBD2 | TRBV7-6 | - | TGTGCCAGCAGCTGGCTAGCGGGAGAGCGGGCCAATGAGCAGTTCTTC | CASSWLAGERANEQFF
TRBJ1-4 | - | TRBV28 | - | TGTGCCAGCAGGACGCGGGGGCAGGATGAAAAACTGTTTTTT | CASRTRGQDEKLFF
TRBJ1-1 | - | TRBV4-3 | - | TGCGCCAGCAGCCTGTGGAGAAACACTGAAGCTTTCTTT | CASSLWRNTEAFF
TRBJ2-1 | - | TRBV18 | - | TGTGCCAGCTCAGCCGGGAGCCACGGGTATGAGCAGTTCTTC | CASSAGSHGYEQFF
TRBJ1-1 | TRBD1 | TRBV27 | - | TGTGCCAGCAGTCGAGGTGGGACAGAGAACACTGAAGCTTTCTTT | CASSRGGTENTEAFF
TRBJ2-5 | TRBD2 | TRBV18 | - | TGTGCCAGCTCACCACCAGGTGTTTTAGACAGCCGGCGGGGGGCCCAGTACTTC | CASSPPGVLDSRRGAQYF
TRBJ2-5 | TRBD2 | TRBV13 | - | TGTGCCAGCAGTCCGGGACTAGCGGGTTGGGAGACCCAGTACTTC | CASSPGLAGWETQYF
TRBJ2-7 | - | TRBV4-3 | - | TGCGCCAGCAGCCAAGATCGTTTTAGCTCCTACGAGCAGTACTTC | CASSQDRFSSYEQYF
TRBJ2-5 | TRBD2 | TRBV29-1 | - | TGCAGCGTTGACGGCTGGAGGGGACTAGCGGGAGGACCACAAGAGACCCAGTACTTC | CSVDGWRGLAGGPQETQYF
TRBJ1-2 | - | TRBV2 | - | TGTGCCAGCAGTGGTAGCGTTTGGGGGGAGGGAGATGGCTACACCTTC | CASSGSVWGEGDGYTF
TRBJ2-7 | - | TRBV27 | - | TGTGCCAGCAGTTTATCGGTGGGAGGCTACGAGCAGTACTTC | CASSLSVGGYEQYF
TRBJ2-7 | TRBD2 | TRBV19 | - | TGTGCCAGTAAGATGGGAGCAGCGGGGGGTCCCTACGAGCAGTACTTC | CASKMGAAGGPYEQYF
TRBJ2-1 | TRBD2 | TRBV4-3 | - | TGCGCCAGCAGCCAAGAAGGCGGGAGGTCTAGGTTCTTC | CASSQEGGRSRFF
TRBJ1-2 | TRBD1 | TRBV4-3 | - | TGCGCCAGCAGCCAAGATTCGCTGTTGGGGACAGGAGCAGGCTACACCTTC | CASSQDSLLGTGAGYTF
TRBJ2-3 | TRBD2 | TRBV11-1 | once | TGTGCCAGCAGCCCGGGGGGGGGAGCGATTACAGATACGCAGTATTTT | CASSPGGGAITDTQYF
TRBJ2-2 | - | TRBV6-4 | - | TGTGCCAGCAGTGACGTAGACACCGGGGAGCTGTTTTTT | CASSDVDTGELFF
TRBJ2-5 | - | TRBV27 | - | TGTGCCAGCAGCCATACCGGGAGTCAAGAGACCCAGTACTTC | CASSHTGSQETQYF
TRBJ1-2 | - | TRBV19 | - | TGTGCCAGTAGGACAGCTATGGGCTACACCTTC | CASRTAMGYTF
TRBJ2-7 | TRBD1 | TRBV7-8 | - | TGTGCCAGCAGCTTAGCCCTCTCTGCTCGACAGGGGCGATACCCCTACGAGCAGTACTTC | CASSLALSARQGRYPYEQYF